Listed here is a single T cell receptor beta chain. Its antigen is unidentified. The gene symbols are mouse symbols. The observed sequence ends 1 residue before the CDR3 terminus, with the missing tail filled in from the germline J gene. The sample belongs to a study of tissue T cells after allogeneic stem cell transplantation. Findings and limits, study-wide: Limitations included a small, clinically heterogeneous cohort and limited sampling depth. Shared clones across patients were few; motif clustering revealed tissue-specific shared signatures.

CDR1 and CDR2 from the germline V gene are KGHPV and FQNQEV (reference sequence). V shed 1 base, J shed 1 base, and the junction held 1 base outside the gene matches. CDR3 length equals 15 residues. The data were produced by immunoSEQ multiplex PCR, yet TCRdb's version contains in-frame clones alone and is incomplete. In the table there are roughly 50,000 clones, approximately 73% of which are singletons. The TCR originated in a pool of C57BL/6 mice in good health. The sample was sorted cells pooled from one or two spleens. The rearrangement links TRBV26 to TRBJ2-3; 8 bases align to TRBD2. The CDR3 sequence: CASSLWTGRAETLYF. CDR3 DNA (partial): TGTGCCAGCAGTCTGTGGACTGGGCGTGCAGAAACGCTGTAT. Full variable domain (missing parts from reference TRBV26 and TRBJ2-3): NSKVIQTPRYLVKGQGQKAKMRCIPEKGHPVVFWYQQNKNNEFKFLINFQNQEVLQQIDMTEKRFSAECPSNSPCSLEIQSSEAGDSALYLCASSLWTGRAETLYFGSGTRLTVL.